This TCR beta chain derives from a study of control samples from healthy donors and cancer patients. Trimming cost V 2 bases and J 5 bases, with 13 bases left between them. This CDR3 spans 15 amino acids. CDR1 LNHDA and CDR2 SQIVND come from the germline V gene (reference sequence). The table came from immunoSEQ multiplex PCR; TCRdb's copy has only in-frame clones and leaves some out. The sample shows 150,000 or so clones, 94% of them seen only once. Sequenced input: blood. The gene calls are TRBV19 and TRBJ1-5, with D tentatively TRBD1 (6 bases). The sequence derives from a middle-aged man in good health. CDR3 sequence reads: CASSIPSQGDQPQHF. The CDR3 nucleotides read TGTGCCAGTAGTATACCGTCACAGGGTGATCAGCCCCAGCATTTT.